At least ten counts were recorded for the clone carrying this T cell receptor beta chain. Its antigen remains unknown. Via MiXCR, TCRdb re-called the RT-PCR reads, giving one row per CDR3 protein. The data contain around 580,000 distinct CDR3 sequences, roughly 15% of them singletons. These data are taken from a study of response to subunit inactivated influenza vaccine. Study-level points and caveats: Authors suggested each seasonal flu vaccination may recruit only limited numbers of new T cells.

The sample here was PBMCs from blood, taken about 12 days after vaccination. This TCR came from a man aged 45-65 years who received an inactivated influenza vaccine.

The CDR3, as DNA: TGTGCCACCAGTGATTTATCAGGGGGCGTTGTCGGGGAGCTGTTTTTT. Translation gives CATSDLSGGVVGELFF. The V gene is TRBV24-1, the J gene TRBJ2-2; the match to TRBD1 covers 8 bases. The J segment lost 7 bases and the V segment lost 1 base, leaving 7 bases of the junction unmatched. Germline V gene sequence: CDR1 KGHDR, CDR2 SFDVKD. The CDR3 has 16 amino acids.